Presented here are 30 T cell receptor beta chains from one specimen sequenced in a study of T-cell memory formation after mild COVID-19. TCRdb re-analysed the 5' RACE reads in MiXCR, keeping a single row per CDR3 protein. The sample holds fewer than 250,000 distinct CDR3 sequences, over 15% seen once. The source material was PBMCs or a T cell subset sorted from them (not recorded which). The receptors stem from an adult woman who had mild COVID-19 (a few samples of this study predate the infection). Cell type and time point are not known.

The chain joins TRBV3-1 to TRBJ2-3, with TRBD2 as a possible D gene (5 bases). The CDR3 covers 16 residues. The V gene's germline CDR1 is LGHDT and CDR2 YNNKEL (reference sequence). V was trimmed by 7 bases and J by 3 bases, leaving 20 bases between them. In DNA, the CDR3 is TGTGCCAGCAACCCTAGTGGTGCACGAGGGACAGATACGCAGTATTTT. As protein: CASNPSGARGTDTQYF.

The chain has TRBV20-1 and TRBJ2-1; a weak D match, TRBD2 (5 bases). The CDR3 totals 15 residues. Germline CDR1 DFQATT, CDR2 SNEGSKA (reference sequence). With 0 bases removed from V and 15 bases from J, the gap between germline ends came to 24 bases. CDR3 DNA sequence: TGCAGTGCTAGAGATCAGAGGGCTGACGGGCGGACGAGGTTCTTC. This sequence encodes CSARDQRADGRTRFF.

The chain joins TRBV10-3 to TRBJ1-1; 7 bases map to TRBD1. Germline V lookup: CDR1 ENHRY, CDR2 SYGVKD. The CDR3 spans 15 residues. V lost 6 bases, J lost 1 base, and 8 bases stayed unmatched. CDR3 sequence reads: CAIRQQQGTNTEAFF. The CDR3, as DNA: TGTGCCATCAGGCAACAACAGGGGACGAACACTGAAGCTTTCTTT.

This clonotype was observed at least ten times. The chain combines TRBV11-2 with TRBJ2-1; TRBD1 matches at 7 bases. J was trimmed by 0 bases and V by 1 base; bases with no gene match: 3. Germline V gene lookup returns CDR1 SGHAT and CDR2 FQNNGV. The CDR3 extends over 16 amino acids. DNA for the CDR3: TGTGCCAGCAGCTTAGCACGGGACAGCTCCTACAATGAGCAGTTCTTC. It is translated as CASSLARDSSYNEQFF.

In this sample, this clonotype turned up a few times. The rearrangement joins TRBV5-1 to TRBJ2-1; 8 positions agree with TRBD2. Germline CDR1 and CDR2: SGHRS and YFSETQ. V shed 2 bases, J shed 2 bases, and the junction held 3 bases outside the gene matches. The CDR3 loop spans 15 amino acids. CDR3 protein: CASSLAGETYNEQFF. CDR3 in DNA: TGCGCCAGCAGCTTAGCGGGGGAGACCTACAATGAGCAGTTCTTC.

This clonotype occurred many times. The chain links TRBV12-3 or TRBV12-4 to TRBJ1-4; 7 bases map to TRBD1. J lost 7 bases, V lost 6 bases, and 11 bases had no gene match. The CDR3 runs 15 residues. CDR3 bases: TGTGCCAGCAGCGAACAGGGGAGCATGAGTGAAAAACTGTTTTTT. This codes for CASSEQGSMSEKLFF.

The sample holds a few counts of this clonotype. V gene TRBV7-9 combines with J gene TRBJ2-3; 9 bases fit TRBD1. The ends lost 7 bases at V and 5 bases at J; junction bases unmatched: 7. The CDR3 extends over 14 amino acids. In germline, CDR1 is SEHNR, CDR2 FQNEAQ (reference sequence). The CDR3 nucleotides read TGTGCCAGCATCTCGGGACAGGGTCGAGATACGCAGTATTTT. This translates into CASISGQGRDTQYF. The entire variable domain, with the rest obtained from reference TRBV7-9 and TRBJ2-3, is as follows: DTGVSQNPRHKITKRGQNVTFRCDPISEHNRLYWYRQTLGQGPEFLTYFQNEAQLEKSRLLSDRFSAERPKGSFSTLEIQRTEQGDSAMYLCASISGQGRDTQYFGPGTRLTVL.

This chain connects TRBV5-6 to TRBJ2-6; maybe TRBD1 (6 bases). The V and J ends lost 4 bases and 5 bases respectively, with 16 bases between them. The CDR3 sequence is 16 residues long. CDR1 is SGHDT and CDR2 is YYEEEE in the germline V gene. In DNA, the CDR3 is TGTGCCAGCAGCGCGTCACAGGGTTTAAGGGCCAACGTCCTGACTTTC. Translating gives CASSASQGLRANVLTF.

The rearrangement uses TRBV6-1 and TRBJ2-3, with TRBD1 matching over 11 bases. The CDR3 is 16 amino acids. The germline V gene encodes CDR1 MNHNS and CDR2 SASEGT. Trimming removed 5 bases from V and 4 bases from J; junction bases left unmatched: 8. CDR3 bases: TGTGCCAGCAGTTCCCGGGGACAGGGGGGCCCAGATACGCAGTATTTT. This gives the protein CASSSRGQGGPDTQYF.

The genes are TRBV24-1 and TRBJ2-2; D call uncertain. The germline V and J ends were trimmed by 5 bases and 6 bases, with 6 bases remaining between them. This CDR3 is built from 12 residues. Looked up from germline, CDR1 is KGHDR and CDR2 is SFDVKD. DNA for the CDR3: TGTGCCACCAGTGCAAGGGCCGGGGAGCTGTTTTTT. It translates to CATSARAGELFF.

This clonotype came up a few times. The CDR3, as DNA: TGTGCCAGTAGTACCTTAGTTGCGGGGACCAACTATGGCTACACCTTC. Protein product: CASSTLVAGTNYGYTF. The rearrangement joins TRBV19 to TRBJ1-2; D is possibly TRBD1 (5 bases). Deletions cut 4 bases from V and 2 bases from J, with 17 bases between. CDR1 LNHDA and CDR2 SQIVND come from the germline V gene (reference sequence). The CDR3 is made up of 16 amino acids.

This clonotype showed up just a few times. The rearrangement uses TRBV24-1 and TRBJ2-3; 10 bases fit TRBD2. CDR1 KGHDR and CDR2 SFDVKD come from the germline V gene. V trimming: 3 bases; J trimming: 6 bases; junction bases outside the gene matches: 8. The CDR3 covers 16 residues. The CDR3 DNA follows: TGTGCCACCAGTGATGGCCGGCTAGCGGGAGTGGATACGCAGTATTTT. This gives the protein CATSDGRLAGVDTQYF.

This clonotype was seen ten or more times. V gene TRBV5-1 combines with J gene TRBJ2-7; 8 positions agree with TRBD1. The trim removed 4 bases at V and 1 base at J, leaving 7 bases unmatched. CDR3 length: 15 amino acids. Germline assignment: CDR1 SGHRS and CDR2 YFSETQ. The CDR3 here is CASSRGQGPSYEQYF. The CDR3 bases are TGCGCCAGCAGCCGTGGACAGGGACCGTCCTACGAGCAGTACTTC.

This clonotype showed up just a few times. J is TRBJ2-3 and V is TRBV24-1, with D unclear. Germline lookup yields CDR1 KGHDR and CDR2 SFDVKD. This CDR3 has 16 residues. V was shortened by 1 base and J by 0 bases, with 10 bases between the two germline ends. The chain's CDR3 is CATSDFSTDSTDTQYF. The CDR3 region has the DNA TGTGCCACCAGTGATTTCTCCACAGACAGCACAGATACGCAGTATTTT.

This clonotype was seen more than once but under ten times. This chain connects TRBV6-6 to TRBJ1-5; 10 bases line up with TRBD1. Per germline, CDR1 MNHNY and CDR2 SVGAGI (reference sequence). This CDR3 region has 17 residues. V lost 6 bases to trimming and J lost 2 bases; unmatched junction nucleotides: 10. This chain's CDR3 is CASSYGTGEVGNQPQHF. The CDR3 coding sequence is TGTGCCAGCAGCTATGGGACAGGGGAGGTGGGCAATCAGCCCCAGCATTTT.

This clonotype was detected only a few times. This sequence joins TRBV7-2 and TRBJ2-3; 7 nucleotides match TRBD2. The ends lost 4 bases at V and 2 bases at J; junction bases unmatched: 15. Germline V lookup: CDR1 SGHTA, CDR2 FQGNSA. The CDR3 sequence is 18 residues long. CDR3 DNA: TGTGCCAGCAGCTCTCCCCGAGGCAGCGGGATACCCACAGATACGCAGTATTTT. It is translated as CASSSPRGSGIPTDTQYF.

This clonotype was recorded a few times. CDR3: CASNFGGNEQFF. As DNA, the CDR3 is TGTGCCAGCAACTTCGGGGGCAATGAGCAGTTCTTC. The rearrangement links TRBV9 to TRBJ2-1; a possible D gene is TRBD2 (6 bases). The CDR3 spans 12 residues. CDR1 and CDR2 (germline): SGDLS, YYNGEE. Trimming left V 6 bases short and J 6 bases short, with 10 bases between.

This rearrangement joins TRBV14 to TRBJ2-2, with D unresolved. Germline lookup yields CDR1 SGHDN and CDR2 FVKESK. Trimming stripped 3 bases from V and 4 bases from J, with 18 bases between. This CDR3 is 17 amino acids long. The CDR3 reads CASSHPKIPTGTGELFF. CDR3 nucleotides: TGTGCCAGCAGCCACCCAAAGATCCCTACCGGCACCGGGGAGCTGTTTTTT. Using reference TRBV14 and TRBJ2-2 for the parts outside the CDR3, the full variable domain is EAGVTQFPSHSVIEKGQTVTLRCDPISGHDNLYWYRRVMGKEIKFLLHFVKESKQDESGMPNNRFLAERTGGTYSTLKVQPAELEDSGVYFCASSHPKIPTGTGELFFGEGSRLTVL.

Here the CDR3 DNA reads TGTGCCAGCAGCTTAGCGGGGGGTGGGAGGCAGCTCACAGATACGCAGTATTTT. Translating it yields CASSLAGGGRQLTDTQYF. The chain recombines TRBV7-2 with TRBJ2-3; D perhaps matches TRBD2 (6 bases). The CDR3 runs to 18 residues. Germline values: CDR1 SGHTA, CDR2 FQGNSA. With 0 bases removed from V and 2 bases from J, the gap between germline ends came to 18 bases.

The CDR3 nucleotides read TGCGCCAGCAGCCAAGCCCCAGGGGGTATGGGCTACACCTTC. This translates into CASSQAPGGMGYTF. The V and J genes are TRBV4-1 and TRBJ1-2, with 7 bases that match TRBD1. V lost 1 base to trimming and J lost 8 bases; unmatched junction nucleotides: 7. The CDR3 totals 14 residues. CDR1 MGHRA and CDR2 YSYEKL come from the germline V gene.

The chain combines TRBV12-3 or TRBV12-4 with TRBJ1-2; D possibly corresponds to TRBD1 (6 bases). The CDR3 consists of 11 residues. V was pared by 10 bases and J by 6 bases, with 12 bases between. The CDR3, as DNA: TGTGCCACTGCGAGGGGGGATGGCTACACCTTC. This gives the protein CATARGDGYTF.

This clonotype was counted many times. The gene calls are TRBV5-1 and TRBJ2-7; TRBD2 matches at 10 bases. Germline trimming cut 6 bases from V and 6 bases from J; bases unmatched to any gene: 6. Germline V gene data show CDR1 as SGHRS and CDR2 as YFSETQ. The CDR3 sequence is 13 residues long. The CDR3 DNA sequence: TGCGCCAGCAAGGCTAGCGGGAGTCCCGAGCAGTACTTC. This encodes CASKASGSPEQYF.

This clonotype has just a few counts. The chain has TRBV12-3 or TRBV12-4 and TRBJ1-2; no reliable D call. V gave up 4 bases and J gave up 4 bases, with 16 bases separating them. CDR3 length equals 15 residues. The CDR3 region has the DNA TGTGCCAGCAGTTGGGAGACGGGAGGTGGCTATGGCTACACCTTC. This translates into CASSWETGGGYGYTF.

This clonotype was observed a single time. The chain couples TRBV10-3 to TRBJ1-1; a weak D match, TRBD1 (5 bases). V lost 3 bases, J lost 3 bases, and 14 bases lay in between. The CDR3 sequence is 15 residues long. Germline V lookup: CDR1 ENHRY, CDR2 SYGVKD. CDR3: CAISDPGRFDTEAFF. DNA of the CDR3: TGTGCCATCAGTGACCCAGGGAGGTTTGACACTGAAGCTTTCTTT.

This clonotype was observed a handful of times. This chain joins TRBV12-3 or TRBV12-4 and TRBJ1-2; 8 bases are shared with TRBD1. Trimming removed 6 bases from V and 7 bases from J; junction bases left unmatched: 13. CDR3 length: 15 amino acids. DNA of the CDR3: TGTGCCAGCAGCTCGAGACAGGGGTCCGGGGGTGGCTACACCTTC. Translation: CASSSRQGSGGGYTF.

This clonotype was seen at least ten times. This chain uses TRBV3-1 with TRBJ1-6, with a weak D call TRBD1 (5 bases). The ends were cut back, 3 bases at V and 7 bases at J, with 7 bases in the middle. The CDR3 covers 13 residues. In germline, CDR1 is LGHDT, CDR2 YNNKEL (reference sequence). The CDR3, as DNA: TGTGCCAGCAGCCACGACAGCAATTCACCCCTCCACTTT. Its translation is CASSHDSNSPLHF.

The CDR3 reads CASSPAKGRGSPLHF. DNA of the CDR3: TGTGCCAGCTCACCAGCAAAGGGGCGAGGGTCACCCCTCCACTTT. This sequence joins TRBV18 and TRBJ1-6; possible D gene TRBD1, 5 bases. The V end lost 2 bases, the J end lost 10 bases, and 15 bases lay between the germline ends. Germline loops: CDR1 KGHSH, CDR2 LQKENI. The CDR3 is 15 residues long.

The chain has TRBV18 and TRBJ2-1; possibly TRBD2 for D (5 bases). The CDR3 extends over 13 amino acids. Germline loops: CDR1 KGHSH, CDR2 LQKENI. V was pared by 3 bases and J by 9 bases, with 12 bases between. Here the CDR3 DNA reads TGTGCCAGCTCACCCGGGCCCGGAGGTGAGCAGTTCTTC. It encodes CASSPGPGGEQFF.

As concerns this clonotype: A much more abundant neighbour one base away suggests this may be a read error. The chain has TRBV20-1 and TRBJ2-7; 10 nucleotides line up with TRBD1. The CDR3 is 14 amino acids. With 2 bases clipped from V and 2 bases from J, the junction kept 3 bases outside the gene matches. CDR1 and CDR2 from the germline V gene are DFQATT and SNEGSKA (reference sequence). The CDR3 region has the DNA TGCAGTGCTAGAACGGACAGGGGGACCTACGAGCAGTACTTC. Its protein is CSARTDRGTYEQYF.

The gene calls are TRBV6-1 and TRBJ2-7; 13 nucleotides align to TRBD2. Germline CDR1 reads MNHNS; CDR2 reads SASEGT. The J segment lost 4 bases and the V segment lost 6 bases, leaving 12 bases of the junction unmatched. This CDR3 region has 17 residues. The CDR3: CASSPLFRTSGGYEQYF. Here the CDR3 DNA reads TGTGCCAGCAGCCCTCTCTTTCGGACTAGCGGGGGTTACGAGCAGTACTTC.